This paragraph covers one T cell receptor beta chain sequence. This sample was included in a study of response to subunit inactivated influenza vaccine. TCRdb reprocessed the RT-PCR reads with MiXCR, giving one entry per CDR3 protein. The sample has under 200,000 distinct CDR3 sequences, roughly 10% seen once. The sequencing here drew on CD8+ T cells sorted from PBMCs, taken 23 months after vaccination. The TCR comes from a man aged 45 to 75 who received an inactivated influenza vaccine.

As DNA, the CDR3 is TGTGCCAGCAGCGAGGAGGGGGCAAGCAATCAGCCCCAGCATTTT. Amino acid sequence: CASSEEGASNQPQHF. The rearrangement uses TRBV9 and TRBJ1-5; TRBD1 matches 7 bases. The J segment lost 1 base and the V segment lost 3 bases, leaving 4 bases of the junction unmatched. Germline CDR1 is SGDLS and CDR2 is YYNGEE. The CDR3 totals 15 residues.